Following are 19 T cell receptor beta chains from one sample sequenced in a study of T cells in Graves' hyperthyroidism and ophthalmopathy. Amplification of TCR beta CDR3 regions was performed using RNA transcripts as template. Researchers ran a first-round RT-PCR on the TCR CDR3 using the HTBI primer set. In TCRdb, the multiplex PCR reads were re-called with MiXCR into one record per CDR3 protein. The profile shows around 300,000 distinct CDR3 sequences, 25% to 30% of them singletons. The sample comprised blood. The receptor source for this set is a man aged 35 to 55 with Graves' hyperthyroidism that later progressed to Graves' ophthalmopathy.

This chain links TRBV28 with TRBJ1-1; D is possibly TRBD1 (6 bases). V was cut by 5 bases and J by 8 bases, with 12 bases left in between. Germline assignment: CDR1 MDHEN and CDR2 SYDVKM. This CDR3 spans 12 amino acids. CDR3 coding DNA: TGTGCCAGCAGTCCGGGGGCGACCGAAGCTTTCTTT. Protein sequence: CASSPGATEAFF.

This clonotype came up many times. This chain joins TRBV27 and TRBJ2-5; 8 nucleotides agree with TRBD1. The CDR3 length is 13 residues. CDR1 MNHEY and CDR2 SMNVEV come from the germline V gene (reference sequence). V trimming: 10 bases; J trimming: 4 bases; junction bases outside the gene matches: 8. CDR3 amino acids: CATIGQGRETQYF. CDR3 bases: TGTGCCACGATAGGACAGGGACGAGAGACCCAGTACTTC.

This clonotype was detected a few times. V is TRBV6-1 and J is TRBJ2-7; D not resolved. The CDR3 has 16 amino acids. The V and J ends lost 8 bases and 0 bases respectively, with 20 bases between them. Germline assignment: CDR1 MNHNS and CDR2 SASEGT. Here the CDR3 reads CASYQALYHDSYEQYF. CDR3 nucleotides: TGTGCCAGCTACCAGGCATTGTACCATGACTCCTACGAGCAGTACTTC.

The CDR3: CASSFAALNTIYF. In nucleotides, the CDR3 is TGTGCCAGCAGCTTTGCCGCCCTCAACACCATATATTTT. This chain uses TRBV7-2 with TRBJ1-3; no definite D call. The CDR3 has 13 amino acids. Trimming stripped 3 bases from V and 7 bases from J, with 10 bases between. CDR1 SGHTA and CDR2 FQGNSA come from the germline V gene.

In its sample, this clonotype was seen a few times. This sequence joins TRBV13 and TRBJ1-3; D is unresolved. Trimming shortened V by 0 bases and J by 0 bases, and 9 bases separated the two germline ends. The CDR3 has 16 residues. Germline V gives CDR1 PRHDT, CDR2 FYEKMQ (reference sequence). This CDR3 reads CASSLGEGTSGNTIYF. As DNA, the CDR3 is TGTGCCAGCAGCTTAGGAGAGGGTACCTCTGGAAACACCATATATTTT.

This clonotype was observed many times. This rearrangement joins TRBV9 to TRBJ2-5; possibly TRBD2 for D (6 bases). Germline V gives CDR1 SGDLS, CDR2 YYNGEE. V lost 0 bases, J lost 9 bases, and 21 bases lay in between. The CDR3 spans 16 residues. The CDR3 loop is CASSVGDGGERWAQYF. The CDR3 DNA is TGTGCCAGCAGCGTAGGGGACGGGGGAGAGAGATGGGCCCAGTACTTC.

This clonotype was counted many times. The chain combines TRBV2 with TRBJ2-6, with D unclear. There are 14 residues in the CDR3. The germline V gene has CDR1 SNHLY and CDR2 FYNNEI. V dropped 10 bases and J dropped 3 bases, with 13 bases sitting between them. The CDR3 spells CATFVRDGANVLTF. For the CDR3, the DNA is TGTGCCACCTTCGTTAGGGATGGGGCCAACGTCCTGACTTTC.

This clonotype was detected ten times or more. V and J are TRBV20-1 and TRBJ2-7; 11 nucleotides agree with TRBD2. Per the germline V gene, CDR1 is DFQATT and CDR2 is SNEGSKA (reference sequence). The CDR3 totals 18 residues. The trim removed 1 base at V and 0 bases at J, leaving 11 bases unmatched. CDR3 nucleotide sequence: TGCAGTGCTAGAGGTGGACTAGCGGGCCAAACGAGCTCCTACGAGCAGTACTTC. As protein: CSARGGLAGQTSSYEQYF.

This sequence joins TRBV25-1 and TRBJ2-7, with D uncertain. Trimming cost V 4 bases and J 1 base, with 11 bases left between them. Germline V gives CDR1 MGHDK, CDR2 SYGVNS. The CDR3 length is 14 residues. The CDR3 bases are TGTGCCAGCAGTGTGGCAGATAGTTCCTACGAGCAGTACTTC. As protein: CASSVADSSYEQYF.

The genes are TRBV12-3 or TRBV12-4 and TRBJ2-5; TRBD2 aligns across 9 bases. V lost 4 bases to trimming and J lost 0 bases; unmatched junction nucleotides: 3. The CDR3 length is 15 residues. CDR3 loop: CASSSRGGYQETQYF. CDR3 DNA: TGTGCCAGCAGTTCGCGGGGGGGGTACCAAGAGACCCAGTACTTC.

This clonotype was seen many times. The rearrangement uses TRBV29-1 and TRBJ1-1, with D possibly being TRBD1 (6 bases). V lost 7 bases, J lost 0 bases, and 24 bases lay in between. Germline V lookup: CDR1 SQVTM, CDR2 ANQGSEA. CDR3 length: 17 amino acids. This CDR3 is CSGGTRKQGPLNTEAFF. The CDR3 DNA reads as TGCAGCGGCGGAACTCGGAAACAGGGACCCCTGAACACTGAAGCTTTCTTT.

This clonotype came up many times. The chain couples TRBV27 to TRBJ2-5; 9 nucleotides line up with TRBD2. This CDR3 has 15 residues. V dropped 3 bases and J dropped 5; count of bases not matched to a gene: 7. The germline V gene encodes CDR1 MNHEY and CDR2 SMNVEV (reference sequence). The CDR3 here is CASSLASGTRETQYF. The DNA for the CDR3 is TGTGCCAGCAGTTTGGCTAGCGGGACTCGGGAGACCCAGTACTTC.

This clonotype was picked up many times. V and J are TRBV6-2 or TRBV6-3 and TRBJ2-7; no reliable D call. With 6 bases removed from V and 5 bases from J, the gap between germline ends came to 17 bases. The CDR3 totals 14 residues. Germline lookup yields CDR1 MNHEY and CDR2 SVGEGT. CDR3 amino acids: CASRNLAANDEQYF. Here the CDR3 DNA reads TGTGCCAGCAGGAATTTGGCGGCTAACGACGAGCAGTACTTC.

The gene calls are TRBV7-3 and TRBJ1-6; D uncertain. The CDR3 is 12 residues long. Trimming removed 1 base at V and 6 bases at J, with 1 base between. Germline V gene data show CDR1 as SGHTA and CDR2 as FQGTGA. The CDR3 is CASSLINSPLHF. The CDR3 nucleotides are TGTGCCAGCAGCTTAATTAATTCACCCCTCCACTTT.

This clonotype was detected ten times or more. The chain links TRBV25-1 to TRBJ2-5; 11 bases align to TRBD1. The length of the CDR3 is 16 residues. Germline V gives CDR1 MGHDK, CDR2 SYGVNS. The V gene end was trimmed by 2 bases and the J gene end by 0 bases; junction bases not matched to a gene: 2. The CDR3 coding sequence is TGTGCCAGCAGTGAAGGACAGGGGGCCTACCAAGAGACCCAGTACTTC. Protein product: CASSEGQGAYQETQYF. Together with reference TRBV25-1 and TRBJ2-5, the CDR3 gives the full variable domain: EADIYQTPRYLVIGTGKKITLECSQTMGHDKMYWYQQDPGMELHLIHYSYGVNSTEKGDLSSESTVSRIRTEHFPLTLESARPSHTSQYLCASSEGQGAYQETQYFGPGTRLLVL.

This clonotype was seen ten or more times. The rearrangement joins TRBV20-1 to TRBJ2-3; D is unresolved. This CDR3 region has 10 residues. Between the trimmed V and J ends, which lost 1 base and 5 bases, there was a span of 1 base. Germline CDR1 reads DFQATT; CDR2 reads SNEGSKA (reference sequence). CDR3 in amino acids: CSARVDTQYF. Written as DNA, the CDR3 is TGCAGTGCTAGAGTAGATACGCAGTATTTT.

This clonotype was observed many times. J is TRBJ2-2 and V is TRBV9; D gene ambiguous. This CDR3 region has 15 residues. CDR1 and CDR2 from the germline V gene are SGDLS and YYNGEE. Trimming shortened V by 0 bases and J by 3 bases, and 9 bases separated the two germline ends. CDR3 loop: CASSVGRTYTGELFF. The CDR3, as DNA: TGTGCCAGCAGCGTAGGGAGAACCTACACCGGGGAGCTGTTTTTT.

This clonotype showed up many times. The V call is TRBV20-1, the J call TRBJ1-1; D gene uncertain. Germline V gene lookup returns CDR1 DFQATT and CDR2 SNEGSKA (reference sequence). This CDR3 contains 14 residues. Trimming removed 0 bases at V and 6 bases at J, with 14 bases between. CDR3 bases: TGCAGTGCTAGAGAATCCACTTGGGAATCTGAAGCTTTCTTT. The encoded protein is CSARESTWESEAFF.

Regarding this clonotype: Germline and junction disagree at one end, which may indicate a read error. The V and J genes are TRBV6-5 and TRBJ1-5, with D perhaps TRBD1 (5 bases). This CDR3 comprises 15 residues. CDR1 is MNHEY and CDR2 is SVGAGI in the germline V gene. Here the CDR3 reads CASRYVTDSNQPQHF. The CDR3 DNA reads TGTGCCAGCCGTTATGTGACAGATAGCAATCAGCCCCAGCATTTT.